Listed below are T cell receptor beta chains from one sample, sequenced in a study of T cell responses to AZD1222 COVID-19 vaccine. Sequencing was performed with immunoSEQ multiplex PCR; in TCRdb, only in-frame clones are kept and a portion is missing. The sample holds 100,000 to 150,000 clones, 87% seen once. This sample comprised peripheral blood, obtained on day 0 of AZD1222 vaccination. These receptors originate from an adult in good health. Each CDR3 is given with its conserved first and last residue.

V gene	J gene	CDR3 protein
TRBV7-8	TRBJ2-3	CASSRPEGLPEGTDTQYF
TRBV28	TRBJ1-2	CASSLRDRGYGYTF
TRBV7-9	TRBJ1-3	CASSPRMLSGNTIYF
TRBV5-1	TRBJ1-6	CASSLVQSTRGSPLHF
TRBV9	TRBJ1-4	CASSVASGRNEKLFF
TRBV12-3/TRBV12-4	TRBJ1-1	CASSLAAGVAFF
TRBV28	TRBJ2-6	CASSGGGLSGANVLTF
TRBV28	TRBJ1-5	CASSLASFGNQPQHF
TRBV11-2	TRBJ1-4	CASSLTGAANEKLFF
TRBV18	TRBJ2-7	CASSPPGELYEQYF
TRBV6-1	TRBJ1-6	CASSGTGNNSPLHF
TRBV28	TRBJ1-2	CASEGHLDPNYGYTF
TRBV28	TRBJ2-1	CASSFYQVDNEQFF
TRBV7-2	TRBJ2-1	CASSSPTGNNEQFF
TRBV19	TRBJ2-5	CASSIESIRGGTQYF
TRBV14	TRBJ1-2	CASSQSVYGYTF
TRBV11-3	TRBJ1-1	CASSLRQHRVVTEAFF
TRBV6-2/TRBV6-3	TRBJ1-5	CASSYRRDRVGQPQHF
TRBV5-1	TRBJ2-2	CASSQRVTGGEDTGELFF
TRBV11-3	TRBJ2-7	CASSPGQGSYEQYF
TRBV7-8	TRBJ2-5	CASSIEGTQYF
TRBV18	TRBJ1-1	CASSQLTGADTEAFF
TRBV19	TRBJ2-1	CASSSNSGGDNEQFF
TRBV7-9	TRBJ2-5	CASSFGQGIQETQYF
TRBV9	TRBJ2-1	CASSVGTRRGHEQFF
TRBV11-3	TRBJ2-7	CASSIGQLVGEQYF
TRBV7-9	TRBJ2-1	CASSPLGGSYNEQFF
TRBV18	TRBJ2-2	CASSPRDGPARELFF
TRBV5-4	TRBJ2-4	CASSLAQVQNIQYF
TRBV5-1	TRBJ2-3	CASSLATGTDTQYF
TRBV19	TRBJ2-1	CASSIRDTLYNEQFF
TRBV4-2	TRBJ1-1	CASSQYGTGRGGTDTEAFF
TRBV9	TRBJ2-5	CASSVGGTKETQYF
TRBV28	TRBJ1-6	CASRGPANSPLHF
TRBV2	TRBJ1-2	CASKPRQGNYGYTF
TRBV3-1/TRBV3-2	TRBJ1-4	CASSRGQYNEKLFF
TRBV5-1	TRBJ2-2	CASSFGGGTGELFF
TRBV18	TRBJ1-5	CASSPREGVGQPQHF
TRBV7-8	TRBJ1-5	CASSLARGGNQPQHF
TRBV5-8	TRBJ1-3	CASSYRTGHSGNTIYF
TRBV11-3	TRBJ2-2	CASKQGPNTGELFF
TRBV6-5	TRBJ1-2	CASSMRGEGGYTF
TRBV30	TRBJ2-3	CAWKARRDTQYF
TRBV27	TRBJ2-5	CASSLSPARLAGAGTQYF
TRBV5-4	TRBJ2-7	CASSFSTYEQYF
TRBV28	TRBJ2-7	CASSRTGFGSYEQYF
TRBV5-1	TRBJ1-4	CASSAGTGGYEELFF
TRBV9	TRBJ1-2	CASSAGTANVYGYTF
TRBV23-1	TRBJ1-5	CASGTVYSNQPQHF
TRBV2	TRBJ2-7	CASANLGNLEQYF
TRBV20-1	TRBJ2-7	CSASYGLAHSYEQYF
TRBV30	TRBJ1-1	CAWTGTGKGVEAFF
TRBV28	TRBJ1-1	CASSRTRGITEAFF
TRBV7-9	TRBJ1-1	CASSSQGNTEAFF
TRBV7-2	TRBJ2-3	CASSFLTDTQYF
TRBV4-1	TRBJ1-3	CASSWGPRRNTIYF
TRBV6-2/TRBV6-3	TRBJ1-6	CASSRMTANSPLHF
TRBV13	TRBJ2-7	CASSPPSGGGLREQYF